This passage covers 5 T cell receptor beta chains from one sample sequenced in a study of blood T cell repertoires in COVID-19. Sequencing was performed with immunoSEQ multiplex PCR; in TCRdb, only in-frame clones are kept and a portion is missing. This table has a few hundred thousand clones, roughly nine tenths appearing once. Sequencing used PBMCs or T cells enriched from blood (not recorded which). Receptor source: a woman in her twenties or thirties who had recovered from COVID-19.

The CDR3 here is CASSLGQATGYGYTF. In nucleotides, the CDR3 is TGTGCCAGCAGCTTGGGACAGGCCACAGGCTATGGCTACACCTTC. V usage is TRBV5-5 and J usage is TRBJ1-2; D perhaps matches TRBD1 (6 bases). V gave up 0 bases and J gave up 4 bases, with 13 bases separating them. CDR1 SGHKS and CDR2 YYEKEE come from the germline V gene (reference sequence). This CDR3 spans 15 amino acids.

Written as DNA, the CDR3 is TGTGCCAGCAGCCAAGATTTGCGGGGGGCCCATACGCAGTATTTT. Translation: CASSQDLRGAHTQYF. The rearrangement joins TRBV14 to TRBJ2-3; TRBD2 matches 8 bases. With V trimmed by 0 bases and J by 7 bases, 6 bases remained unmatched. This CDR3 is 15 amino acids long. Germline CDR1 and CDR2: SGHDN and FVKESK.

The V call is TRBV6-5, the J call TRBJ1-1; D is unclear. The germline gives CDR1 MNHEY, CDR2 SVGAGI. Trimming cost V 6 bases and J 5 bases, with 16 bases left between them. The CDR3 runs to 14 residues. The CDR3 DNA follows: TGTGCCAGCAGACCCGCGACCCGGAGGACTGAAGCTTTCTTT. This gives the protein CASRPATRRTEAFF.

The chain has TRBV5-6 and TRBJ2-6; 9 bases are a match to TRBD1. Germline CDR1 is SGHDT and CDR2 is YYEEEE. V was clipped by 3 bases and J by 0 bases; unmatched bases: 10. This CDR3 comprises 19 residues. CDR3: CASSSGQGHPSSGANVLTF. In DNA, the CDR3 is TGTGCCAGCAGCTCGGGACAGGGACACCCGAGCTCTGGGGCCAACGTCCTGACTTTC.

The chain employs TRBV2 and TRBJ2-7, with D possibly being TRBD2 (5 bases). This CDR3 spans 13 amino acids. The germline V gene has CDR1 SNHLY and CDR2 FYNNEI. The V end was cut by 4 bases, the J end by 7 bases, with 14 bases between. The CDR3 spells CASSAGLAREQYF. The CDR3 region has the DNA TGTGCCAGCAGTGCTGGACTGGCGAGGGAGCAGTACTTC. The variable domain in full, completed from reference TRBV2 and TRBJ2-7, reads EPEVTQTPSHQVTQMGQEVILRCVPISNHLYFYWYRQILGQKVEFLVSFYNNEISEKSEIFDDQFSVERPDGSNFTLKIRSTKLEDSAMYFCASSAGLAREQYFGPGTRLTVT.